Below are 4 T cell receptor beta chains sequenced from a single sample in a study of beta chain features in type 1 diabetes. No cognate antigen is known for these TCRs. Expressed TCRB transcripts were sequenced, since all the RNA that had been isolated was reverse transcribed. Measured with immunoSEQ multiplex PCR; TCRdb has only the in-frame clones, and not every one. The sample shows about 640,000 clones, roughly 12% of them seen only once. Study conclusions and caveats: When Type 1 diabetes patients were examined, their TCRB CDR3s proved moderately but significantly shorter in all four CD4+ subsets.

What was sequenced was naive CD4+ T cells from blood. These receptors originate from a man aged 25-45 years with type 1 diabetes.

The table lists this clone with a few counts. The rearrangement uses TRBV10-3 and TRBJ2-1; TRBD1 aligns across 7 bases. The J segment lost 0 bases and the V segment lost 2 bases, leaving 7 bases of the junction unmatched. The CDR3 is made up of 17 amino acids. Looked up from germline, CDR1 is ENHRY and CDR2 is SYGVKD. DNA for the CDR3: TGTGCCATCAGTGAGCCCTGGACAGGCAGCTCCTACAATGAGCAGTTCTTC. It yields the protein CAISEPWTGSSYNEQFF.

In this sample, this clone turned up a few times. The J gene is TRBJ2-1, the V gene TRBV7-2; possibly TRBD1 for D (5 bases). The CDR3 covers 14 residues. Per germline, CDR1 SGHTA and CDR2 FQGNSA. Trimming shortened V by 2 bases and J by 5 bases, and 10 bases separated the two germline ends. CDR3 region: CASSLYSRDNEQFF. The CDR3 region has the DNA TGTGCCAGCAGCTTATATAGCAGGGACAATGAGCAGTTCTTC.

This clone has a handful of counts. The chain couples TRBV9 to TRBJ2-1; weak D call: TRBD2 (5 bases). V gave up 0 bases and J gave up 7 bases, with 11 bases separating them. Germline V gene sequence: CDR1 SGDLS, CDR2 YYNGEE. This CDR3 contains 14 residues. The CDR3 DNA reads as TGTGCCAGCAGCGTAGAAACTAGGAAGAATGAGCAGTTCTTC. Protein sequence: CASSVETRKNEQFF.

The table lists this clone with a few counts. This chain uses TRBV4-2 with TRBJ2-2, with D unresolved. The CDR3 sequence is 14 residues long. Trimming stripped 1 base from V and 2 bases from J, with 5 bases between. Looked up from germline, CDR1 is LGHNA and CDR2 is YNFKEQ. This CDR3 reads CASSQGSNTGELFF. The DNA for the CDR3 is TGTGCCAGCAGCCAAGGGAGTAACACCGGGGAGCTGTTTTTT.